The clone carrying this T cell receptor (beta chain) was counted many times. Amplification targeted TCR beta CDR3 regions from RNA transcripts. Using the HTBI primer set, a first-round RT-PCR was run on the TCR CDR3. TCRdb fed the multiplex PCR reads into MiXCR, producing one record per CDR3 protein. The sample has approximately 380,000 distinct CDR3 sequences, 11% to 15% seen once. Diagnostic assessment was based on clinical symptoms, serum thyroxine and TRAb, thyroid ultrasound and orbital computed tomography. These data belong to a study of T cells in Graves' hyperthyroidism and ophthalmopathy. The CDR3 consists of 18 residues. Looked up from germline, CDR1 is SGHTA and CDR2 is FQGNSA. The V segment lost 3 bases and the J segment 7 bases; nucleotides outside the gene matches: 15.

The receptor's source is a man aged 50 to 59 with Graves' ophthalmopathy. Sequenced sample: blood. The J gene is TRBJ2-1, the V gene TRBV7-2, with TRBD2 matching over 10 bases. The CDR3 loop is CASSFAPLSSGGGNEQFF. The CDR3 region has the DNA TGTGCCAGCAGCTTCGCCCCCTTGTCCAGCGGGGGGGGAAATGAGCAGTTCTTC. The full variable domain, rest sourced from reference TRBV7-2 and TRBJ2-1, is GAGVSQSPSNKVTEKGKDVELRCDPISGHTALYWYRQSLGQGLEFLIYFQGNSAPDKSGLPSDRFSAERTGGSVSTLTIQRTQQEDSAVYLCASSFAPLSSGGGNEQFFGPGTRLTVL.